This T cell receptor beta chain was identified during a study of lymphopenia after photon versus proton radiotherapy. Notes on the study in general: Survival link was tested only in deceased patients; proton benefit remains a possibility. Under photons, naive T cells and diversity fell while effector/memory populations rose.

TCRdb's table, derived via immunoSEQ multiplex PCR, lists solely in-frame clones and lacks some. There are about 30,000 clones in the sample; approximately 87% occur only once, and around 50% lies in the top ten. As regards this clone: Its antigen is not known.

From germline, CDR1 is MNHEY and CDR2 SMNVEV (reference sequence). V lost 6 bases to trimming and J lost 5 bases; unmatched junction nucleotides: 9. This CDR3 comprises 14 residues. The starting material was peripheral blood, obtained from a patient treated with proton-based radiotherapy. This TCR derives from a woman aged 60-75 years with cholangiocarcinoma. Some clones in this sample may be carry-over from other donors' samples. The chain has TRBV27 and TRBJ2-7; 8 bases match TRBD1. The CDR3 coding sequence is TGTGCCAGCAGACCGGGACAGGCTTTCCACGAGCAGTACTTC. Protein: CASRPGQAFHEQYF.